A selection of T cell receptor beta chains follows, all from one sample in a study of patients and donors after allogeneic stem cell transplantation. Using its own MiXCR run on the RT-PCR reads, TCRdb lists one record per CDR3 protein. The profile shows 190,000 or so distinct CDR3 sequences, less than 45% of them singletons. The specimen was blood, either unsorted or a sorted T cell fraction (not recorded which). Every receptor here comes from a human donor who was either an allogeneic HSCT recipient or a stem cell or donor lymphocyte infusion donor (not recorded which). It is not recorded whose cells these are; they may come from a transplant donor. CDR3s include the opening cysteine and the closing phenylalanine or tryptophan. The D gene is left open where the match is weak. Not every row has a clone size; where given, it reads once, few, many or a size class.

J: TRBJ1-1; D: NA; V: TRBV20-1; size: many; CDR3: CSARTVIEAFF; DNA: TGCAGTGCTAGGACAGTAATTGAAGCTTTCTTT
J: TRBJ1-5; D: NA; V: TRBV12-3/TRBV12-4; size: few; CDR3: CASSPDSRSYNQPQHF; DNA: TGTGCCAGCAGCCCCGACAGTCGGAGTTACAATCAGCCCCAGCATTTT
J: TRBJ1-5; D: NA; V: TRBV20-1; size: NA; CDR3: CSARGDNSNQPQHF; DNA: TGCAGTGCTAGGGGGGATAATAGCAATCAGCCCCAGCATTTT
J: TRBJ1-5; D: NA; V: TRBV12-3/TRBV12-4; size: few; CDR3: CASSLTRGGGQPQHF; DNA: TGTGCCAGCAGTTTAACGAGGGGAGGAGGGCAGCCCCAGCATTTT
J: TRBJ1-2; D: TRBD1; V: TRBV24-1; size: NA; CDR3: CATSGSTGGDNGYTF; DNA: TGTGCCACCAGTGGTTCCACAGGGGGCGATAATGGCTACACCTTC
J: TRBJ1-1; D: NA; V: TRBV30; size: NA; CDR3: CAWSMRHPGTEAFF; DNA: TGTGCCTGGAGCATGAGACACCCCGGCACTGAAGCTTTCTTT
J: TRBJ1-1; D: NA; V: TRBV7-9; size: few; CDR3: CASSSRTENTEAFF; DNA: TGTGCCAGCAGCTCAAGGACGGAGAACACTGAAGCTTTCTTT
J: TRBJ1-1; D: NA; V: TRBV4-2; size: few; CDR3: CASTKEGGGTEAFF; DNA: TGTGCCAGCACCAAAGAGGGGGGGGGCACTGAAGCTTTCTTT
J: TRBJ1-1; D: TRBD1; V: TRBV28; size: few; CDR3: CASSVGTVNTEAFF; DNA: TGTGCCAGCAGCGTCGGGACAGTGAACACTGAAGCTTTCTTT
J: TRBJ1-2; D: TRBD1; V: TRBV12-3/TRBV12-4; size: NA; CDR3: CASSPLTGYNYGYTF; DNA: TGTGCCAGCAGTCCCTTGACAGGGTATAACTATGGCTACACCTTC
J: TRBJ2-1; D: NA; V: TRBV12-3/TRBV12-4; size: NA; CDR3: CASSLRRDEQFF; DNA: TGTGCCAGCAGTTTAAGGCGGGATGAGCAGTTCTTC
J: TRBJ1-1; D: TRBD1; V: TRBV7-9; size: NA; CDR3: CASSHRGAIPEAFF; DNA: TGTGCCAGCAGCCACAGGGGCGCGATCCCAGAAGCTTTCTTT
J: TRBJ1-2; D: TRBD1; V: TRBV6-6; size: few; CDR3: CASSSPPGAGGYGYTF; DNA: TGTGCCAGCAGTTCCCCCCCGGGAGCAGGGGGCTATGGCTACACCTTC
J: TRBJ2-7; D: NA; V: TRBV28; size: NA; CDR3: CASSARDINYEQYF; DNA: TGTGCCAGCAGTGCCCGGGACATCAACTACGAGCAGTACTTC
J: TRBJ1-1; D: TRBD1; V: TRBV7-6; size: NA; CDR3: CASSYRDRAGEAFF; DNA: TGTGCCAGCAGCTACCGGGACAGGGCAGGAGAAGCTTTCTTT
J: TRBJ1-2; D: NA; V: TRBV12-3/TRBV12-4; size: few; CDR3: CASSTHGGGDGYTF; DNA: TGTGCCAGCAGCACCCATGGGGGTGGGGATGGCTACACCTTC
J: TRBJ2-7; D: TRBD2; V: TRBV4-2; size: NA; CDR3: CASRMTSGGSYEQYF; DNA: TGTGCCAGCAGGATGACTAGCGGGGGTTCCTACGAGCAGTACTTC
J: TRBJ2-5; D: NA; V: TRBV29-1; size: NA; CDR3: CSTLPEYQETQYF; DNA: TGCAGCACTTTGCCGGAGTACCAAGAGACCCAGTACTTC
J: TRBJ2-2; D: NA; V: TRBV7-7; size: once; CDR3: CASSLNPLGASGGELFF; DNA: TGTGCTAGCAGCTTAAACCCCCTAGGGGCGTCCGGCGGGGAGCTGTTTTTT
J: TRBJ2-7; D: TRBD1; V: TRBV6-5; size: NA; CDR3: CASSYSGTGAEQYF; DNA: TGTGCCAGCAGTTACTCGGGGACAGGGGCCGAGCAGTACTTC
J: TRBJ2-7; D: TRBD1; V: TRBV30; size: few; CDR3: CAWSLGQGANEQYF; DNA: TGTGCCTGGAGTCTGGGACAGGGGGCCAACGAGCAGTACTTC
J: TRBJ1-2; D: NA; V: TRBV5-6; size: few; CDR3: CASSPIGAGSDYTF; DNA: TGTGCCAGCAGCCCGATTGGGGCGGGGAGCGACTACACCTTC
J: TRBJ2-3; D: TRBD1; V: TRBV4-3; size: NA; CDR3: CASSQGGQGARTDTQYF; DNA: TGCGCCAGCAGCCAAGGGGGACAGGGGGCGCGAACAGATACGCAGTATTTT
J: TRBJ1-5; D: NA; V: TRBV12-3/TRBV12-4; size: NA; CDR3: CASNQAYQPQHF; DNA: TGTGCCAGCAATCAGGCTTATCAGCCCCAGCATTTT
J: TRBJ1-6; D: NA; V: TRBV2; size: once; CDR3: CASQELGGAESPLHF; DNA: TGTGCCTCCCAAGAACTGGGGGGCGCGGAGTCACCCCTCCACTTT
J: TRBJ2-2; D: NA; V: TRBV29-1; size: NA; CDR3: CSGRANTGELFF; DNA: TGCAGCGGTAGAGCGAACACCGGGGAGCTGTTTTTT
J: TRBJ1-1; D: NA; V: TRBV27; size: few; CDR3: CASSRGTGTEAFF; DNA: TGTGCCAGCAGTCGAGGTACGGGCACTGAAGCTTTCTTT
J: TRBJ2-1; D: TRBD1; V: TRBV28; size: few; CDR3: CASSSRDRNYNEQFF; DNA: TGTGCCAGCAGTTCACGGGACAGAAACTACAATGAGCAGTTCTTC
J: TRBJ1-1; D: TRBD1; V: TRBV29-1; size: many; CDR3: CSWTGLNTEAFF; DNA: TGCAGTTGGACAGGGCTGAACACTGAAGCTTTCTTT
J: TRBJ1-1; D: NA; V: TRBV5-1; size: few; CDR3: CASSTVKSGAEAFF; DNA: TGCGCCAGCAGCACCGTTAAGAGTGGCGCTGAAGCTTTCTTT
J: TRBJ2-7; D: NA; V: TRBV9; size: NA; CDR3: CASSVSDRFDEQYF; DNA: TGTGCCAGCAGCGTATCCGACAGGTTCGACGAGCAGTACTTC
J: TRBJ1-2; D: NA; V: TRBV12-3/TRBV12-4; size: few; CDR3: CASSLLGQPINYGYTF; DNA: TGTGCCAGCAGTTTATTAGGTCAGCCCATTAACTATGGCTACACCTTC
J: TRBJ1-3; D: NA; V: TRBV30; size: NA; CDR3: CAWMGRNTIYF; DNA: TGTGCCTGGATGGGCCGAAACACCATATATTTT
J: TRBJ2-2; D: NA; V: TRBV7-2; size: NA; CDR3: CASSWGQNTGELFF; DNA: TGTGCCAGCAGCTGGGGACAGAACACCGGGGAGCTGTTTTTT
J: TRBJ1-4; D: NA; V: TRBV3-1; size: NA; CDR3: CASSQPPGPGEKLFF; DNA: TGTGCCAGCAGCCAGCCCCCGGGCCCGGGGGAAAAACTGTTTTTT
J: TRBJ1-5; D: NA; V: TRBV3-1; size: few; CDR3: CASSQDLGGNQPQHF; DNA: TGTGCCAGCAGCCAAGATTTGGGGGGCAATCAGCCCCAGCATTTT